This T cell receptor beta chain is drawn from a study of T-cell reconstitution after alpha-beta-depleted transplantation in children. Unique molecular identifiers were built into the TCRbeta library. TCRdb re-called the PCR reads through MiXCR, storing one row per CDR3 protein. Of around 580,000 distinct CDR3 sequences detected, 20% to 25% appear once; the ten largest clones hold less than 15%. The length of the CDR3 is 12 residues. CDR1 LGHDT and CDR2 YNNKEL come from the germline V gene (reference sequence). V lost 6 bases to trimming and J lost 8 bases, with 10 bases between them. The receptor comes from a boy under three years old who had a stem cell transplant for acute myeloid leukemia, so the T cells may come from the graft donor. The rearrangement joins TRBV3-1 to TRBJ1-4; perhaps TRBD1 as D (5 bases). The material sequenced was PBMCs, mostly from graft donor cells, taken 360 days after TCRalphabeta/CD19-depleted stem cell transplant. As DNA, the CDR3 is TGTGCCAGCAGAAAGGGGAAGGAAAAACTGTTTTTT. Encoded protein: CASRKGKEKLFF.